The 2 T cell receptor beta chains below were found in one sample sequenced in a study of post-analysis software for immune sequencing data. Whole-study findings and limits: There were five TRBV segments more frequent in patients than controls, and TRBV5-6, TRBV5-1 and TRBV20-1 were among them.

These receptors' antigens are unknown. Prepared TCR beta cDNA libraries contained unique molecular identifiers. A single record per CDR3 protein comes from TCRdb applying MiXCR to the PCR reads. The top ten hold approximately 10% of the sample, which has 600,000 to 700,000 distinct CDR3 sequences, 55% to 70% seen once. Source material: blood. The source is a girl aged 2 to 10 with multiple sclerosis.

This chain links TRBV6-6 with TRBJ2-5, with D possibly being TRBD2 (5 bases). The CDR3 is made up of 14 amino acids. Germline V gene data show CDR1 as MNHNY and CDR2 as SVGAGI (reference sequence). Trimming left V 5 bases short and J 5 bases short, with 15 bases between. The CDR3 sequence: CASSATSPQETQYF. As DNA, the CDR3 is TGTGCCAGCAGTGCTACTAGTCCTCAGGAGACCCAGTACTTC.

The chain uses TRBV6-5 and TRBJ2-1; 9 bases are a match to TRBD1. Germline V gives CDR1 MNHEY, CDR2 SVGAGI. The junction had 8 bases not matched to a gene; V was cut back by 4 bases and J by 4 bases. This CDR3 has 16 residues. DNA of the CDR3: TGTGCCAGCAGTTCCTGGGACAGGGCATCATACAATGAGCAGTTCTTC. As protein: CASSSWDRASYNEQFF.